The 12 T cell receptor beta chains below were found in one sample sequenced in a study of cytomegalovirus exposure and HLA in healthy donors. The protocol was immunoSEQ multiplex PCR, while the TCRdb copy is restricted to in-frame clones and leaves out a portion. The table has approximately 160,000 clones, roughly nine tenths seen once. The sequenced material came from PBMCs. All receptors derive from a young woman in good health and CMV-seropositive.

This clone has just a few counts. The CDR3 nucleotides read TGTGCCAGCTCCCCAGGGGAGGGTCAGCCCCAGCATTTT. This codes for CASSPGEGQPQHF. The chain combines TRBV11-2 with TRBJ1-5; a weak D match, TRBD1 (6 bases). The V end was cut by 8 bases, the J end by 6 bases, with 14 bases between. Germline lookup yields CDR1 SGHAT and CDR2 FQNNGV. CDR3 length: 13 amino acids. The full variable domain, with the rest looked up from reference TRBV11-2 and TRBJ1-5, is EAGVAQSPRYKIIEKRQSVAFWCNPISGHATLYWYQQILGQGPKLLIQFQNNGVVDDSQLPKDRFSAERLKGVDSTLKIQPAKLEDSAVYLCASSPGEGQPQHFGDGTRLSIL.

For the CDR3, the DNA is TGTGCCAGCAGCTGGACAGGGGGCGCGCAGTACGAGCAGTACTTC. Its protein product is CASSWTGGAQYEQYF. The rearrangement uses TRBV7-8 and TRBJ2-7; 11 nucleotides align to TRBD1. This CDR3 is built from 15 residues. The germline gives CDR1 SGHVS, CDR2 FQNEAQ. V shed 4 bases, J shed 4 bases, and the junction held 6 bases outside the gene matches.

A few counts support this clone. The gene calls are TRBV7-2 and TRBJ1-1, with 7 bases matching TRBD1. The V gene end was trimmed by 5 bases and the J gene end by 9 bases; junction bases not matched to a gene: 6. Germline V lookup: CDR1 SGHTA, CDR2 FQGNSA. The CDR3 contains 12 residues. The CDR3 here is CASSRSTGQAFF. In DNA form, the CDR3 reads TGTGCCAGCAGCCGATCGACAGGGCAAGCTTTCTTT.

In this sample, this clone turned up once. The chain couples TRBV4-1 to TRBJ1-5; 8 nucleotides agree with TRBD1. With V trimmed by 3 bases and J by 3 bases, 4 bases remained unmatched. The CDR3 length is 15 residues. Germline-derived CDR1 and CDR2 are MGHRA and YSYEKL. Here the CDR3 reads CASSHSTGVNQPQHF. CDR3 sequence (DNA): TGCGCCAGCAGCCACTCGACAGGGGTCAATCAGCCCCAGCATTTT.

The sample holds one count of this clone. The gene calls are TRBV14 and TRBJ2-7, with TRBD2 identical over 9 bases. The V gene's germline CDR1 is SGHDN and CDR2 FVKESK. The CDR3 covers 15 residues. The V segment lost 3 bases and the J segment 2 bases; nucleotides outside the gene matches: 5. The CDR3: CASSQLAGAAYEQYF. In nucleotides, the CDR3 is TGTGCCAGCAGCCAGTTAGCGGGGGCGGCCTACGAGCAGTACTTC.

The chain has TRBV5-4 and TRBJ1-4; 7 positions match TRBD1. Trimming cost V 4 bases and J 3 bases; bases outside gene matches: 6. In germline, CDR1 is SGHNT, CDR2 YYREEE (reference sequence). This CDR3 contains 15 residues. CDR3 in DNA: TGTGCCAGCAGCCCAAGACAGGGCTCTAATGAAAAACTGTTTTTT. The encoded protein is CASSPRQGSNEKLFF.

The V call is TRBV15, the J call TRBJ1-1; possibly TRBD1 for D (5 bases). Germline values: CDR1 LNHNV, CDR2 YYDKDF (reference sequence). Trimming cost V 5 bases and J 1 base, with 11 bases left between them. The CDR3 sequence is 14 residues long. The CDR3 region has the DNA TGTGCCACCAGCGCGGGGACTGGGAACACTGAAGCTTTCTTT. This translates into CATSAGTGNTEAFF.

The chain combines TRBV6-5 with TRBJ1-5; no clear D. Trimming removed 5 bases from V and 8 bases from J, with 16 bases in between. This CDR3 is built from 14 residues. Germline CDR1 MNHEY, CDR2 SVGAGI. CDR3 in amino acids: CASSTLHGSEPQHF. In DNA, the CDR3 is TGTGCCAGCAGTACATTACATGGGAGCGAGCCCCAGCATTTT.

This rearrangement joins TRBV10-1 to TRBJ2-4, with TRBD1 matching 10 bases. Germline loops: CDR1 WNHNN, CDR2 SYGVQD (reference sequence). CDR3 length equals 17 residues. V trimming: 3 bases; J trimming: 7 bases; junction bases outside the gene matches: 12. The CDR3 is CASSESPPGQGWNIQYF. In DNA, the CDR3 is TGCGCCAGCAGTGAAAGCCCGCCGGGACAGGGGTGGAACATTCAGTACTTC.

This chain uses TRBV25-1 with TRBJ2-5; no clear D gene. This CDR3 spans 12 amino acids. Germline assignment: CDR1 MGHDK and CDR2 SYGVNS. Trimming removed 2 bases from V and 3 bases from J, with 4 bases in between. The CDR3 DNA follows: TGTGCCAGCAGTGAACCAGAAGAGACCCAGTACTTC. Translated, it gives CASSEPEETQYF.

The sample holds a few counts of this clone. This chain uses TRBV2 with TRBJ2-7; D possibly corresponds to TRBD1 (6 bases). The CDR3 covers 15 residues. Germline CDR1 SNHLY, CDR2 FYNNEI. V was clipped by 1 base and J by 5 bases, with 15 bases between them. The CDR3 sequence is CASSEDAQGGDEQYF. The DNA for the CDR3 is TGTGCCAGCAGTGAAGATGCACAGGGTGGCGACGAGCAGTACTTC. The variable domain in full, completed from reference TRBV2 and TRBJ2-7, reads EPEVTQTPSHQVTQMGQEVILRCVPISNHLYFYWYRQILGQKVEFLVSFYNNEISEKSEIFDDQFSVERPDGSNFTLKIRSTKLEDSAMYFCASSEDAQGGDEQYFGPGTRLTVT.

The chain uses TRBV29-1 and TRBJ2-7; possibly TRBD1 for D (5 bases). Germline lookup yields CDR1 SQVTM and CDR2 ANQGSEA. V was shortened by 4 bases and J by 2 bases, with 18 bases between the two germline ends. This CDR3 has 15 residues. The CDR3 protein is CSVVTGEPNPYEQYF. CDR3 nucleotides: TGCAGCGTTGTAACAGGCGAACCTAACCCCTACGAGCAGTACTTC.